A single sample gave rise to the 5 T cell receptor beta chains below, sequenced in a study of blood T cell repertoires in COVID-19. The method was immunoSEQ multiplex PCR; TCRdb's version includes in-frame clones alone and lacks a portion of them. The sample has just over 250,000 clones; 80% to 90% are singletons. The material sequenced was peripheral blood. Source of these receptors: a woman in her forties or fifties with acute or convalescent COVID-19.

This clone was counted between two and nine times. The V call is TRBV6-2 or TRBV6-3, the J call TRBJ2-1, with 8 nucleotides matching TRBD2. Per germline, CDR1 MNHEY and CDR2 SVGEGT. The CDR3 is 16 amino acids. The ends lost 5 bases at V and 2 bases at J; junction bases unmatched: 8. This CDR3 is CASSLGGGRPYNEQFF. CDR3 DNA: TGTGCCAGCAGTCTTGGAGGCGGGAGGCCCTACAATGAGCAGTTCTTC.

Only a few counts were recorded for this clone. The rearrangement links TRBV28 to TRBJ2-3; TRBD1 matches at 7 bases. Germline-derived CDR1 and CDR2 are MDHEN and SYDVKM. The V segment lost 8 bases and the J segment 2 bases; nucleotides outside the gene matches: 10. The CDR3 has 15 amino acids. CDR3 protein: CASYPDRATTDTQYF. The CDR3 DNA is TGTGCCAGCTATCCCGACAGGGCCACCACAGATACGCAGTATTTT.

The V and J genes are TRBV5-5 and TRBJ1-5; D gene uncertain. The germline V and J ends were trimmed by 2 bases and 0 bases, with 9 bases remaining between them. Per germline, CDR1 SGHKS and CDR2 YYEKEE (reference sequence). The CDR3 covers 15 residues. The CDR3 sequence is CASSFGGYSNQPQHF. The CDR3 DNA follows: TGTGCCAGCAGCTTTGGCGGGTATAGCAATCAGCCCCAGCATTTT. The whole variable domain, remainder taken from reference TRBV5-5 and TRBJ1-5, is DAGVTQSPTHLIKTRGQQVTLRCSPISGHKSVSWYQQVLGQGPQFIFQYYEKEERGRGNFPDRFSARQFPNYSSELNVNALLLGDSALYLCASSFGGYSNQPQHFGDGTRLSIL.

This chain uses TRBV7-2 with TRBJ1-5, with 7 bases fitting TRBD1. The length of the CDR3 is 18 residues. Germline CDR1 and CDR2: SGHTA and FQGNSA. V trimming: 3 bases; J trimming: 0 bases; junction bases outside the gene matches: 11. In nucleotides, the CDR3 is TGTGCCAGCAGCTTGCATCCCAGGGGGAGATATAGCAATCAGCCCCAGCATTTT. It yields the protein CASSLHPRGRYSNQPQHF.

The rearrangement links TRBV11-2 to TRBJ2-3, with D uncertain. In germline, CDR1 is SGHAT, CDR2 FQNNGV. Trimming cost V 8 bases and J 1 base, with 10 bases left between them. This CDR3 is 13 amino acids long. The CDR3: CASVPSGTDTQYF. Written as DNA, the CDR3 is TGTGCCAGCGTCCCTTCAGGCACAGATACGCAGTATTTT.